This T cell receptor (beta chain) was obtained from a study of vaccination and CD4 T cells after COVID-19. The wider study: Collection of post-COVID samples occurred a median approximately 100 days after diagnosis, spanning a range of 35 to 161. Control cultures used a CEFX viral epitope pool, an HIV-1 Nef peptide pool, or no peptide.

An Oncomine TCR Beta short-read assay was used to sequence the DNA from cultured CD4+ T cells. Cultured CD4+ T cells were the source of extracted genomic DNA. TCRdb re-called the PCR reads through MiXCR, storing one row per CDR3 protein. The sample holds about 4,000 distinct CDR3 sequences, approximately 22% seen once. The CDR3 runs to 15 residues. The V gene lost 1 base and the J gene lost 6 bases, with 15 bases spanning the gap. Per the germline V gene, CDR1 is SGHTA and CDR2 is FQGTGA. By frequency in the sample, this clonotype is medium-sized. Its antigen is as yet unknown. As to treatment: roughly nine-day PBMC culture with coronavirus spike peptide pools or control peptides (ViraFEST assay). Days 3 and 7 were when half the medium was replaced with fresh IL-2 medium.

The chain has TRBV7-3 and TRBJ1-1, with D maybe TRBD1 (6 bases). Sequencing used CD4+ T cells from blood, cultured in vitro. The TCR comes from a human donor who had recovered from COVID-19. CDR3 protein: CASSLSSGVGAEAFF. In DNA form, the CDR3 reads TGTGCCAGCAGCTTAAGTTCAGGGGTAGGGGCTGAAGCTTTCTTT.